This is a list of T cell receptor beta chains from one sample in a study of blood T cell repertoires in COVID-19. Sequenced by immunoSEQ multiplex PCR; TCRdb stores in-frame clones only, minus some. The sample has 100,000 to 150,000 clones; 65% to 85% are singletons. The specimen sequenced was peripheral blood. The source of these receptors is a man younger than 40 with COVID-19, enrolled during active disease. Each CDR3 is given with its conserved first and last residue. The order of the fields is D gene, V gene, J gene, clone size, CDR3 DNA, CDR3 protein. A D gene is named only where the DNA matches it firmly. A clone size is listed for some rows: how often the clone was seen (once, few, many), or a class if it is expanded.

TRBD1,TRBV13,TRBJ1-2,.,TGTGCCAGCAGCCAAGGGACAGGGCTCGACTATGGCTACACCTTC,CASSQGTGLDYGYTF
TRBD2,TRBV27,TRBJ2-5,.,TGTGCCAGCAGTTTCCGACTCCCCAGGGAGGGTGGGACCCAGTACTTC,CASSFRLPREGGTQYF
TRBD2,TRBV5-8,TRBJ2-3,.,TGTGCCAGCAGCTTTTCCGGGACTAGTGCCACAGATACGCAGTATTTT,CASSFSGTSATDTQYF
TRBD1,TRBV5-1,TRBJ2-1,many,TGCGCCAGCAGCTCGGGACAGGGAGGGAATGAGCAGTTCTTC,CASSSGQGGNEQFF
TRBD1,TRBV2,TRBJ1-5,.,TGTGCCAGCAGGGGGACAGGGGACCAGCCCCAGCATTTT,CASRGTGDQPQHF
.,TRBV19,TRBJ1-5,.,TGTGCCAGTAGTATAGTCCCGGGCGGGACTCAGCCCCAGCATTTT,CASSIVPGGTQPQHF
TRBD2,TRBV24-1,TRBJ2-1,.,TGTGCCACCAGTGGGGCCCAAGCGGGGGGGAATCGTGAGCAGTTCTTC,CATSGAQAGGNREQFF
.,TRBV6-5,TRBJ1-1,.,TGTGCCAGCAACACGGGGAACTGGAACACTGAAGCTTTCTTT,CASNTGNWNTEAFF
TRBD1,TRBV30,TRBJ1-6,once,TGTGCCTGGAGTGTGGGCGACAGGGCCCCCTATAATTCACCCCTCCACTTT,CAWSVGDRAPYNSPLHF
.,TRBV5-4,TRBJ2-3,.,TGTGCCAGCAGCCAGGACTCAGATACGCAGTATTTT,CASSQDSDTQYF
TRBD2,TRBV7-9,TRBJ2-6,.,TGTGCCAGCAGCACACCGCGGGGTTGGCGGGGGGGCTCTGGGGCCAACGTCCTGACTTTC,CASSTPRGWRGGSGANVLTF
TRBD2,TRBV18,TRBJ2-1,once,TGTGCCAGCTCACCTAAGATCAGACTAGCGGGGGGGAGTGTTCCCTACAATGAGCAGTTCTTC,CASSPKIRLAGGSVPYNEQFF
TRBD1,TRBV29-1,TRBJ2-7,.,TGCAGCGGCGGGACAGGGGAAGGCGAGCAGTACTTC,CSGGTGEGEQYF
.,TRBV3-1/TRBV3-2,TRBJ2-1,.,TGTGCCAGCAGCCAAGATGGGGGGACTCTCAATGAGCAGTTCTTC,CASSQDGGTLNEQFF
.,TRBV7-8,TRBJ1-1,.,TGTGCCAGCAGCTTAAGGGCGCGGGGGGCTGGAGTGACTGAAGCTTTCTTT,CASSLRARGAGVTEAFF
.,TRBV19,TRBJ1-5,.,TGTGCCAGTAGTATAGGCTCAGTATATAGCAATCAGCCCCAGCATTTT,CASSIGSVYSNQPQHF
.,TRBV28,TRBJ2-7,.,TGTGCCAGCAGTTTAAGTCTTGCCAATCGGCGGGAGCAGTACTTC,CASSLSLANRREQYF
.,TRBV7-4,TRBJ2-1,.,TGTGCCAGCAGAGAGCGGACCTTCTCCTACAATGAGCAGTTCTTC,CASRERTFSYNEQFF
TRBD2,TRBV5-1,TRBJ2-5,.,TGCGCCAGCAGGAGAGCGGGAGGACCTCAAGAGACCCAGTACTTC,CASRRAGGPQETQYF
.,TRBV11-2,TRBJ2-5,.,TGTGCCAGCAGCCGAACCTGGCGGGAGACCCAGTACTTC,CASSRTWRETQYF
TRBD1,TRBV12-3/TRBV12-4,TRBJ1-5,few,TGTGCCAGCAGTGGGACAGGCAATCAGCCCCAGCATTTT,CASSGTGNQPQHF
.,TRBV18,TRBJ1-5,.,TGTGCCAGCTCACCACATCCAGATCAGCCCCAGCATTTT,CASSPHPDQPQHF
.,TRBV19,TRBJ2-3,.,TGTGCCAGTAGTCCTAGCGTCACTAGCACAGATACGCAGTATTTT,CASSPSVTSTDTQYF
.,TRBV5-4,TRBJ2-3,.,TGTGCCAGCAGCTTACTTGGGGGCTCAGATACGCAGTATTTT,CASSLLGGSDTQYF
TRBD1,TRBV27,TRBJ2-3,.,TGTGCCAGCAGTTGGATACAGGGGGCAGGGGGCACAGATACGCAGTATTTT,CASSWIQGAGGTDTQYF
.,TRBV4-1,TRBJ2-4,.,TGCGCCAGCAGTCGAACGGACCCAGTTGCGGCGGGGAGCCATGAAAACATTCAGTACTTC,CASSRTDPVAAGSHENIQYF